These 32 T cell receptor beta chains were sequenced from one sample in a study of tumor-infiltrating lymphocytes in primary liver carcinoma. With a constant-region primer, TCR beta cDNA was made from approximately 500 ng of total RNA. Three nested multiplex PCR rounds, a slightly modified ARM-PCR method, built the TCR beta libraries. Researchers ran the first two PCR rounds for about 11 cycles each with TRBV1-TRBV30 forward primers and a C-beta reverse primer. One entry per CDR3 protein results from TCRdb running MiXCR on the multiplex PCR reads. Of just over 300,000 distinct CDR3 sequences listed, more than 55% are singletons. They got blood RNA out of unsorted whole blood and also pulled out germline DNA. Material for sequencing was peripheral blood. The source is a woman in her 30s with primary liver carcinoma and hepatitis B virus infection.

This clonotype was recorded at least ten times. The chain employs TRBV5-4 and TRBJ2-5; D is undetermined. CDR1 is SGHNT and CDR2 is YYREEE in the germline V gene (reference sequence). This CDR3 region has 10 residues. Trimming pared 7 bases from V and 5 bases from J, leaving 6 bases between. The chain's CDR3 is CASGYETQYF. The CDR3 DNA sequence: TGTGCCAGCGGCTATGAGACCCAGTACTTC.

With regard to this clonotype: An end of the junction does not agree with germline; a read error may underlie this. The V and J genes are TRBV29-1 and TRBJ2-7, with TRBD2 as a possible D gene (6 bases). Germline V CDR1 and CDR2: SQVTM, ANQGSEA. The CDR3 extends over 14 amino acids. CDR3 coding DNA: TGCGGCGTTGAGATCGGGACTCGTCCCTACGAGCAGTACTTC. The encoded protein is CGVEIGTRPYEQYF.

The gene calls are TRBV30 and TRBJ2-7; 9 bases map to TRBD1. The CDR3 covers 13 residues. Germline assignment: CDR1 GTSNPN and CDR2 SVGIG (reference sequence). Unmatched junction bases numbered 4, after V lost 0 bases and J lost 7 bases. The CDR3 here is CAWSVQGAREQYF. Written as DNA, the CDR3 is TGTGCCTGGAGTGTACAGGGGGCCCGGGAGCAGTACTTC.

V is TRBV30 and J is TRBJ2-3, with 8 bases aligning to TRBD2. Germline V gene lookup returns CDR1 GTSNPN and CDR2 SVGIG (reference sequence). CDR3 length equals 15 residues. With 2 bases clipped from V and 0 bases from J, the junction kept 4 bases outside the gene matches. The CDR3 is CAWSLAGGSTDTQYF. CDR3 in DNA: TGTGCCTGGAGTCTCGCGGGAGGCAGCACAGATACGCAGTATTTT.

Turning to this clonotype: The germline gene is not matched at one end of the junction; a read error may be the cause. The J gene is TRBJ2-3, the V gene TRBV28; D gene ambiguous. CDR3 length: 16 residues. Germline CDR1 and CDR2: MDHEN and SYDVKM. The CDR3 DNA is TGTGCCAGCAGTTCCTTGGATAGGGCAGTTGCAGATACACAGTATTTT. The encoded protein is CASSSLDRAVADTQYF. Full variable domain (remainder filled in from reference TRBV28 and TRBJ2-3): DVKVTQSSRYLVKRTGEKVFLECVQDMDHENMFWYRQDPGLGLRLIYFSYDVKMKEKGDIPEGYSVSREKKERFSLILESASTNQTSMYLCASSSLDRAVADTQYFGPGTRLTVL.

Notes on this clonotype: Just one base apart from a much larger clone, this may be a read error. The gene calls are TRBV11-2 and TRBJ2-3; 7 nucleotides line up with TRBD1. Trimming took 4 bases from V and 3 from J; bases not matched to a gene: 7. CDR3 length: 15 amino acids. The germline V gene has CDR1 SGHAT and CDR2 FQNNGV. The CDR3 nucleotides are TGTGCCAGCAGCTCAAACCAGGGACAGACAGATACGCAGTATTTT. Amino acid sequence: CASSSNQGQTDTQYF.

Concerning this clonotype: The CDR3 ends on some other residue instead of the conserved phenylalanine or tryptophan, so this is likely a read error. V usage is TRBV12-3 or TRBV12-4 and J usage is TRBJ2-3; a possible D gene is TRBD2 (6 bases). The CDR3 is made up of 14 amino acids. The CDR3 region is CASSSLTSTDTQYS. The CDR3 coding sequence is TGTGCCAGCAGTTCCCTAACTAGCACGGATACGCAGTATTCT.

The rearrangement links TRBV5-5 to TRBJ2-3; the D gene is possibly TRBD2 (5 bases). Trimming took off 1 base at V and 4 bases at J, with 10 bases between the two ends. CDR3 size: 14 residues. Germline CDR1 SGHKS, CDR2 YYEKEE (reference sequence). The CDR3: CASSLLGSPDTQYF. The DNA of the CDR3 is TGTGCCAGCAGCTTGTTGGGGAGCCCAGATACGCAGTATTTT.

With respect to this clonotype: One end of the junction varies from germline; a read error may be responsible. The V call is TRBV4-3, the J call TRBJ1-4, with a tentative D call TRBD1 (6 bases). Germline CDR1 LGHNA, CDR2 YSLEER. This CDR3 has 15 amino acids. CDR3 DNA: TGCGCCAGCAGCACACACAGGGATGCTAATGAAAAAGTGTTTTTT. As protein: CASSTHRDANEKVFF.

This chain joins TRBV6-9 and TRBJ2-1, with 12 bases fitting TRBD2. The V gene's germline CDR1 is MNHGY and CDR2 SVAAGI. CDR3 length: 15 amino acids. V lost 5 bases, J lost 8 bases, and 7 bases stayed unmatched. The CDR3 sequence: CASSPTSGSIDEQFF. The CDR3 nucleotides are TGTGCCAGCAGTCCGACTAGCGGGAGTATCGATGAGCAGTTCTTC.

Notes on this clonotype: Given a much more abundant clone one base away, this may be a read error. This chain uses TRBV4-2 with TRBJ2-2, with D tentatively TRBD1 or TRBD2 (5 bases each). Trimming removed 4 bases from V and 1 base from J, with 13 bases in between. Germline V gene sequence: CDR1 LGHNA, CDR2 YNFKEQ. The CDR3 runs 16 residues. The CDR3 DNA sequence: TGTGCCAGCAGCCGGCACCGGGACCTGAACACCGGGGAGCTGTTTTTT. This gives the protein CASSRHRDLNTGELFF.

With respect to this clonotype: This likely comes from a read error, as the CDR3 has no conserved phenylalanine or tryptophan at its end. This chain joins TRBV4-1 and TRBJ2-1, with 9 bases that match TRBD1. There are 15 residues in the CDR3. Germline V lookup: CDR1 MGHRA, CDR2 YSYEKL. DNA of the CDR3: TGCGTCAGCAACCAGGTTAACAGGGGGCAAAATGAGCAGTTCCTC. Translation gives CVSNQVNRGQNEQFL.

Concerning this clonotype itself: An end of the junction differs from the germline gene, which may be a read error. V and J are TRBV29-1 and TRBJ2-5; no clear D gene. Germline V CDR1 and CDR2: SQVTM, ANQGSEA. The length of the CDR3 is 15 residues. CDR3 sequence (DNA): TGCAGCGTTGAAGCGCACAGTGGGCGAGCAGAGAGCCAGTACTTC. Amino acid sequence: CSVEAHSGRAESQYF.

A note on this clonotype: This may stem from a read error, because a much larger clone lies one nucleotide away. J is TRBJ1-1 and V is TRBV6-2 or TRBV6-3; possible D gene TRBD1, 5 bases. In germline, CDR1 is MNHEY, CDR2 SVGEGT. The CDR3 runs to 13 residues. The CDR3 bases are TGTACCAGCAGTCGTGGCAGGGCGTCTGAAGCTTTCTTT. Translated: CTSSRGRASEAFF.

This rearrangement joins TRBV28 to TRBJ1-2, with D unclear. CDR3 size: 12 residues. Germline V gene sequence: CDR1 MDHEN, CDR2 SYDVKM. Trimming removed 1 base at V and 4 bases at J, with 4 bases between. The CDR3 coding sequence is TGTGCCAGCAGTTTATCACGCTATGGCTACACCTTC. Its protein is CASSLSRYGYTF.

V usage is TRBV9 and J usage is TRBJ1-6; D not resolved. V lost 0 bases, J lost 9 bases, and 13 bases lay in between. The CDR3 consists of 15 residues. Germline V gene lookup returns CDR1 SGDLS and CDR2 YYNGEE. CDR3 region: CASSVGRERTSPLHF. CDR3 nucleotides: TGTGCCAGCAGCGTAGGGAGGGAAAGGACTTCACCCCTCCACTTT.

The chain has TRBV11-1 and TRBJ2-1; D possibly corresponds to TRBD2 (5 bases). The germline CDR1 and CDR2 sequences are SGHAT and FQDESV (reference sequence). The CDR3 runs 17 residues. Trimming shortened V by 4 bases and J by 7 bases, and 23 bases separated the two germline ends. CDR3 in DNA: TGTGCCAGCAGCTCAAACGGGATGAGCAGGTTGATTAATGAGCAGTTCTTC. This sequence encodes CASSSNGMSRLINEQFF.

V is TRBV5-4 and J is TRBJ1-1; D may be TRBD1 (5 bases). Germline V CDR1 and CDR2: SGHNT, YYREEE (reference sequence). The CDR3 contains 15 residues. V was clipped by 1 base and J by 2 bases, with 12 bases between them. The CDR3 DNA follows: TGTGCCAGCAGCTTGTGGTCCAGGGTCAACACTGAAGCTTTCTTT. Translation gives CASSLWSRVNTEAFF.

CDR3 nucleotides: TGTGCCTGGGGAGACAGATTGGAGACCCAGTACTTC. Translation: CAWGDRLETQYF. V is TRBV30 and J is TRBJ2-5; weak D call: TRBD1 (5 bases). V gave up 5 bases and J gave up 5 bases, with 12 bases separating them. The CDR3 totals 12 residues. Looked up from germline, CDR1 is GTSNPN and CDR2 is SVGIG (reference sequence).

In regard to this clonotype: A much larger clone differs by one base, so this may be a read error. The V gene is TRBV5-1, the J gene TRBJ2-3; D might be TRBD2 (7 bases). The V gene's germline CDR1 is SGHRS and CDR2 YFSETQ. Trimming took 2 bases from V and 4 from J, leaving 11 bases between them. CDR3 length: 14 residues. CDR3 DNA: TGCGCCAGCAGCTTACGGGGGGCGGCAGATACGCAGTATTTT. Translation: CASSLRGAADTQYF. The full variable domain, completed using reference TRBV5-1 and TRBJ2-3, is KAGVTQTPRYLIKTRGQQVTLSCSPISGHRSVSWYQQTPGQGLQFLFEYFSETQRNKGNFPGRFSGRQFSNSRSEMNVSTLELGDSALYLCASSLRGAADTQYFGPGTRLTVL.

On this clonotype: This may stem from a read error, because a much larger clone lies one nucleotide away. The chain employs TRBV12-3 or TRBV12-4 and TRBJ2-3; no clear D. V lost 8 bases and J lost 2, with 14 bases in between. There are 14 residues in the CDR3. CDR3 coding DNA: TGTGCCAGCGCCCAACTGGGGAACACAGATACGCAGTATTTT. It codes for CASAQLGNTDTQYF.

This clonotype was observed at least ten times. J is TRBJ1-2 and V is TRBV6-6; no firm D call. The length of the CDR3 is 10 residues. Per germline, CDR1 MNHNY and CDR2 SVGAGI (reference sequence). V was shortened by 6 bases and J by 6 bases, with 5 bases between the two germline ends. The CDR3 DNA reads as TGTGCCAGCAGCCAAGATGGCTACACCTTC. Translating gives CASSQDGYTF.

This clonotype turned up a few times. This chain joins TRBV6-6 and TRBJ2-4, with 9 bases aligning to TRBD1. Trimming took 1 base from V and 7 from J; bases not matched to a gene: 17. The germline V gene encodes CDR1 MNHNY and CDR2 SVGAGI (reference sequence). This CDR3 has 19 amino acids. CDR3 bases: TGTGCCAGCAGTTACTTGGGACAGGGACTAACCCTGGGCCGGAACATTCAGTACTTC. This codes for CASSYLGQGLTLGRNIQYF.

In regard to this clonotype: An end of the junction differs from the germline gene, which may be a read error. V is TRBV4-1 and J is TRBJ2-5; no firm D call. CDR1 is MGHRA, CDR2 YSYEKL, per germline. The CDR3 is made up of 14 amino acids. This chain's CDR3 is CASSQEGSQEAQYF. CDR3 DNA: TGCGCCAGCAGCCAAGAGGGCAGCCAAGAGGCCCAGTACTTC.

This clonotype was counted once. J is TRBJ2-3 and V is TRBV29-1; D is unresolved. The CDR3 sequence is 13 residues long. The germline CDR1 and CDR2 sequences are SQVTM and ANQGSEA. CDR3 coding DNA: TGCAACCTTGAATTGGCGGATGGCCCCGGGCAGTATTTT. This codes for CNLELADGPGQYF.

In the case of this clonotype: One end of the junction does not line up with germline, which may come from a read error. Here the CDR3 reads CASSQRISSGRWGETHYF. CDR3 bases: TGCGCCAGCAGCCAGAGGATCTCTAGCGGGAGATGGGGAGAGACCCACTACTTC. The J gene is TRBJ2-5, the V gene TRBV4-1, with 10 bases identical to TRBD2. Per germline, CDR1 MGHRA and CDR2 YSYEKL. The CDR3 is 18 residues long.

With regard to this clonotype: A much larger clone differs from this one at a single base, so this may be a read error. The gene calls are TRBV12-3 or TRBV12-4 and TRBJ2-3; 9 bases map to TRBD2. The CDR3 runs 12 residues. CDR3 region: CACVAGADMQYF. CDR3 nucleotide sequence: TGTGCCTGCGTAGCGGGAGCAGATATGCAGTATTTT.

The V call is TRBV6-5, the J call TRBJ1-6; D is unresolved. V shed 4 bases and J shed 9 bases, with 13 bases lying between them. CDR3 length equals 14 residues. Germline V CDR1 and CDR2: MNHEY, SVGAGI. The CDR3 DNA is TGTGCCAGCAGTTGGAGAGGTTACATTTCACCCCTCCACTTT. Translation gives CASSWRGYISPLHF.

In regard to this clonotype: A read error may produce the germline difference seen at one junction end. The V and J genes are TRBV23-1 and TRBJ2-3, with 12 bases matching TRBD1. TRBV23-1 is recorded as an ORF, its role being uncertain. The CDR3 has 16 residues. The CDR3 spells CASTGGTGGIADTLYF. CDR3 nucleotide sequence: TGCGCCAGCACCGGGGGGACAGGGGGCATCGCAGATACGCTGTATTTT.

The rearrangement joins TRBV18 to TRBJ2-7; D might be TRBD2 (6 bases). Germline V gene sequence: CDR1 KGHSH, CDR2 LQKENI. The CDR3 extends over 15 amino acids. With 3 bases removed from V and 1 base from J, the gap between germline ends came to 13 bases. DNA for the CDR3: TGTGCCAGCTCACCGCCGGGGGTTAGGTCCTACGAGCAGTACTTC. Translated, it gives CASSPPGVRSYEQYF.

The chain couples TRBV28 to TRBJ1-5, with D uncertain. CDR1 is MDHEN and CDR2 is SYDVKM in the germline V gene. The CDR3 sequence is 13 residues long. V was pared by 3 bases and J by 6 bases, with 9 bases between. This chain's CDR3 is CASSFSHLQPQHF. The DNA for the CDR3 is TGTGCCAGCAGTTTTAGCCATCTTCAGCCCCAGCATTTT.

Remarks on this clonotype: A read error may be the cause here, since a much bigger clone is one base away. The chain uses TRBV6-1 and TRBJ1-6; D is unclear. CDR1 is MNHNS and CDR2 is SASEGT in the germline V gene. The CDR3 runs 16 residues. This CDR3 is CASRERLDGNNSSLHF. The CDR3 DNA reads as TGTGCCAGCAGGGAACGTCTAGACGGGAATAATTCATCCCTCCACTTT.